This TCR beta chain is from a study of CD8 T cells in Susac syndrome. Peripheral blood CD8+ and CD4+ T cells were profiled by TCR beta sequencing. CDR1 and CDR2 (germline): SGDLS, YYNGEE. This CDR3 is built from 15 residues. Trimming shortened V by 0 bases and J by 0 bases, and 6 bases separated the two germline ends. A quantity of roughly 0.5 to 1 ug RNA underwent reverse transcription using random hexamers. TCRdb re-called the immunoSEQ multiplex PCR reads with MiXCR, one entry per CDR3 protein. The sample has about 85,000 distinct CDR3 sequences, 94% seen once. This sequence originates from a human donor in good health. The chain recombines TRBV9 with TRBJ2-2; no clear D. The specimen sequenced was CD8+ T cells from PBMCs. CDR3 residues: CASSVEGANTGELFF. The CDR3 bases are TGTGCCAGCAGCGTAGAAGGAGCGAACACCGGGGAGCTGTTTTTT.